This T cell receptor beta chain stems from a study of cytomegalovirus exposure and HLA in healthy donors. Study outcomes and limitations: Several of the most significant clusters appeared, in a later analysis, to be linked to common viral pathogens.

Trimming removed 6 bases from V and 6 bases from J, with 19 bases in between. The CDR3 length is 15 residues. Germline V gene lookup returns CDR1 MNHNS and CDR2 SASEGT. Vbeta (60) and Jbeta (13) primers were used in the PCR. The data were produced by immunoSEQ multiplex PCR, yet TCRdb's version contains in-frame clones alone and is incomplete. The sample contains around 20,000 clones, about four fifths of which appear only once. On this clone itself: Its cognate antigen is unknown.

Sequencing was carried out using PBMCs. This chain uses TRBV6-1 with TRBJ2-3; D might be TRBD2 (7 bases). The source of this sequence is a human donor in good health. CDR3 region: CASSLKRGGSDTQYF. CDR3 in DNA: TGTGCCAGCAGCTTAAAAAGGGGGGGGTCGGATACGCAGTATTTT.